The entry that follows covers one T cell receptor beta chain sequence. Trimming cost V 0 bases and J 5 bases, with 10 bases left between them. Germline loops: CDR1 SGHRS, CDR2 YFSETQ. CDR3 length: 14 amino acids. Original processing notes: It was from reference gene primer amplification that nucleated cell counts were estimated. Some clones are missing from TCRdb's copy, which holds only in-frame ones; the method was immunoSEQ multiplex PCR. V and J calls and clone size are given by that table; D and trimming were obtained from the DNA. Seen here are 350,000 or so clones, around 80% observed once, and the top ten hold 2.5% to 3%. This sample is drawn from a study of blood T cell repertoires in COVID-19. Study at large: Spain, Italy and the United States supplied samples that represented acute and convalescent COVID-19. The analysed material was cDNA or gDNA that came from T cells, B-cell-depleted T cells, or PBMCs.

Sequencing was carried out using peripheral blood. The chain couples TRBV5-1 to TRBJ2-3; D may be TRBD1 (7 bases). The origin of this receptor is a man under 40 with active or convalescent COVID-19. The CDR3: CASSLGQGGDTQYF. DNA of the CDR3: TGCGCCAGCAGCTTGGGACAGGGAGGAGATACGCAGTATTTT. Complete variable domain (other parts from reference TRBV5-1 and TRBJ2-3): KAGVTQTPRYLIKTRGQQVTLSCSPISGHRSVSWYQQTPGQGLQFLFEYFSETQRNKGNFPGRFSGRQFSNSRSEMNVSTLELGDSALYLCASSLGQGGDTQYFGPGTRLTVL.